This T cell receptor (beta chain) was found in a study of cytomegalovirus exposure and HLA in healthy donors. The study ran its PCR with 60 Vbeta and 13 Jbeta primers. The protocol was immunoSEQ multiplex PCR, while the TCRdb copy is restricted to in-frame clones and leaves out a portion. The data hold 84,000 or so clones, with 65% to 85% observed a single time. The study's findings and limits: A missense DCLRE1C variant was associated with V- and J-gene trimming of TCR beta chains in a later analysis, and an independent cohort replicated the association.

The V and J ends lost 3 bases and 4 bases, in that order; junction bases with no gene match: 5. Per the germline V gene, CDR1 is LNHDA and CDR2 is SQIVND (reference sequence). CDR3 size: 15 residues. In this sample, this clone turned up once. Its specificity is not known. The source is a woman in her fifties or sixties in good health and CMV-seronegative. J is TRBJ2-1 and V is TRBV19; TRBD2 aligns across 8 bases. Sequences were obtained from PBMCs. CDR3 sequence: CASSITVAGYNEQFF. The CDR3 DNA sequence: TGTGCCAGTAGTATTACGGTAGCGGGATACAATGAGCAGTTCTTC.